This T cell receptor beta chain derives from a study of T cell responses to AZD1222 COVID-19 vaccine. Only in-frame clones appear in the TCRdb table, and some are missing; sequencing was by immunoSEQ multiplex PCR. The data show more than 95,000 clones, about 89% seen once. The trim removed 2 bases at V and 4 bases at J, leaving 10 bases unmatched. This CDR3 region has 16 residues. Per the germline V gene, CDR1 is LNHNV and CDR2 is YYDKDF (reference sequence). The origin of this receptor is an adult who received the AZD1222 COVID-19 vaccine. The specimen comprised peripheral blood, sampled 28 days after the second AZD1222 dose. The chain recombines TRBV15 with TRBJ1-1, with 7 bases lining up with TRBD1. CDR3 region: CATSRNPQGFGTEAFF. CDR3 bases: TGTGCCACCAGCAGAAACCCACAGGGGTTCGGCACTGAAGCTTTCTTT.